A single sample is the source of the 23 T cell receptor beta chains below, sequenced in a study of cytomegalovirus exposure and HLA in healthy donors. 13 Jbeta primers and 60 Vbeta primers were used for the PCR. Method: immunoSEQ multiplex PCR; TCRdb's copy keeps in-frame clones and lacks some. The top ten hold roughly 2.5% of the sample, which has some 98,000 clones, about two thirds seen once. Sequencing used PBMCs. Source of these receptors: a man aged 45 to 65 in good health and CMV-seronegative.

This chain connects TRBV15 to TRBJ1-2, with 9 bases that match TRBD1. Germline V lookup: CDR1 LNHNV, CDR2 YYDKDF (reference sequence). The ends lost 3 bases at V and 6 bases at J; junction bases unmatched: 11. The CDR3 extends over 16 amino acids. The CDR3 region is CATSSPGQGSRDGYTF. CDR3 nucleotides: TGTGCCACCAGCAGCCCGGGACAGGGTTCTAGGGATGGCTACACCTTC.

CDR3 sequence (DNA): TGTGCCAGCTCACCCAAAGGAGGGGGCGGTCAGCCCCAGCATTTT. Translated, it gives CASSPKGGGGQPQHF. The chain carries TRBV18 and TRBJ1-5, with TRBD1 identical over 7 bases. Germline-derived CDR1 and CDR2 are KGHSH and LQKENI. CDR3 length: 15 amino acids. Germline trimming cut 3 bases from V and 6 bases from J; bases unmatched to any gene: 8.

J is TRBJ2-3 and V is TRBV9; 15 nucleotides match TRBD2. The CDR3 length is 19 residues. Germline V gene lookup returns CDR1 SGDLS and CDR2 YYNGEE. The junction had 13 bases not matched to a gene; V was cut back by 0 bases and J by 8 bases. The CDR3 DNA follows: TGTGCCAGCAGCGTAGGAGGGACTAGCGGGGGGCCGTCGAGGGGTACGCAGTATTTT. This codes for CASSVGGTSGGPSRGTQYF. Full variable domain (remainder filled in from reference TRBV9 and TRBJ2-3): DSGVTQTPKHLITATGQRVTLRCSPRSGDLSVYWYQQSLDQGLQFLIQYYNGEERAKGNILERFSAQQFPDLHSELNLSSLELGDSALYFCASSVGGTSGGPSRGTQYFGPGTRLTVL.

As for this clone: Sequence at one end of the junction differs from germline and may be a read error. This same CDR3 is encoded by further DNA sequences in the sample. J is TRBJ2-2 and V is TRBV27; 11 nucleotides agree with TRBD1. Germline loops: CDR1 MNHEY, CDR2 SMNVEV (reference sequence). There are 17 residues in the CDR3. CDR3: CASSLSVGDRGSGELFF. The CDR3 DNA follows: TGCGCCAGCAGTTTAAGTGTCGGGGACAGGGGGTCCGGGGAGCTGTTTTTT.

The chain uses TRBV7-2 and TRBJ1-1; D uncertain. This CDR3 has 14 amino acids. V lost 4 bases to trimming and J lost 9 bases, with 18 bases between them. CDR1 and CDR2 from the germline V gene are SGHTA and FQGNSA. The CDR3 nucleotides read TGTGCCAGCAGCTCACCGCGGTTGTCGGGGAAAGCTTTCTTT. This translates into CASSSPRLSGKAFF.

V usage is TRBV27 and J usage is TRBJ1-1; D perhaps matches TRBD1 (6 bases). Looked up from germline, CDR1 is MNHEY and CDR2 is SMNVEV (reference sequence). Trimming took off 7 bases at V and 1 base at J, with 13 bases between the two ends. This CDR3 contains 14 residues. This CDR3 reads CASTRGGRNTEAFF. The CDR3 coding sequence is TGTGCCAGCACTCGGGGGGGCAGGAACACTGAAGCTTTCTTT.

V usage is TRBV6-1 and J usage is TRBJ2-5; TRBD1 aligns across 9 bases. The V gene's germline CDR1 is MNHNS and CDR2 SASEGT. After removal of 0 bases from V and 5 bases from J, the junction contained 10 bases not matched to a gene. The CDR3 covers 17 residues. The CDR3 here is CASSEALGVTGGETQYF. The CDR3, as DNA: TGTGCCAGCAGTGAAGCGTTAGGGGTGACAGGGGGGGAGACCCAGTACTTC.

On this clone itself: One end of the junction is discordant with germline, which a read error may explain. J is TRBJ2-7 and V is TRBV7-9; weak D call: TRBD1 (5 bases). The CDR3 covers 12 residues. Looked up from germline, CDR1 is SEHNR and CDR2 is FQNEAQ (reference sequence). This CDR3 reads CSSSSRAGEQYF. CDR3 in DNA: TGTTCCAGCAGCTCAAGGGCAGGGGAGCAGTACTTC. Complete variable domain (other parts from reference TRBV7-9 and TRBJ2-7): DTGVSQNPRHKITKRGQNVTFRCDPISEHNRLYWYRQTLGQGPEFLTYFQNEAQLEKSRLLSDRFSAERPKGSFSTLEIQRTEQGDSAMYLCSSSSRAGEQYFGPGTRLTVT.

This chain links TRBV6-5 with TRBJ2-7, with TRBD1 identical over 7 bases. The CDR3 consists of 13 residues. CDR1 is MNHEY and CDR2 is SVGAGI in the germline V gene. The V segment lost 6 bases and the J segment 2 bases; nucleotides outside the gene matches: 4. The CDR3 nucleotides are TGTGCCAGCAGCGGGACAGCTACCTACGAGCAGTACTTC. Translated, it gives CASSGTATYEQYF.

The chain uses TRBV11-2 and TRBJ1-6; TRBD1 matches 11 bases. The CDR3 length is 15 residues. V shed 3 bases, J shed 10 bases, and the junction held 5 bases outside the gene matches. CDR1 is SGHAT and CDR2 is FQNNGV in the germline V gene. In DNA, the CDR3 is TGTGCCAGCAGCTTTACAGGGACAGGGGGGTCACCCCTCCACTTT. Its translation: CASSFTGTGGSPLHF.

The chain combines TRBV6-5 with TRBJ2-2, with 9 positions matching TRBD1. This CDR3 region has 15 residues. V lost 6 bases to trimming and J lost 4 bases; unmatched junction nucleotides: 6. CDR1 is MNHEY and CDR2 is SVGAGI in the germline V gene. Written as DNA, the CDR3 is TGTGCCAGCAGACCGGGACAGGGTACCACCGGGGAGCTGTTTTTT. It yields the protein CASRPGQGTTGELFF.

The chain recombines TRBV6-1 with TRBJ1-4, with D tentatively TRBD1 (6 bases). The CDR3 length is 17 residues. V lost 3 bases and J 3 bases, leaving 17 bases between the germline ends. Germline loops: CDR1 MNHNS, CDR2 SASEGT. The CDR3, as DNA: TGTGCCAGCAGTGAGGCCGAACAGGGTTTTGCTAATGAAAAACTGTTTTTT. Translation: CASSEAEQGFANEKLFF.

V usage is TRBV19 and J usage is TRBJ2-3; 8 bases map to TRBD2. This CDR3 is built from 17 residues. Germline CDR1 is LNHDA and CDR2 is SQIVND (reference sequence). The J segment lost 0 bases and the V segment lost 5 bases, leaving 10 bases of the junction unmatched. The DNA for the CDR3 is TGTGCCAGTAGTGGGACTAGTGAATCTTCTAGCACAGATACGCAGTATTTT. Its protein is CASSGTSESSSTDTQYF.

V usage is TRBV13 and J usage is TRBJ1-2; TRBD1 matches 7 bases. The CDR3 sequence is 13 residues long. CDR1 and CDR2 (germline): PRHDT, FYEKMQ (reference sequence). The V gene end was trimmed by 5 bases and the J gene end by 4 bases; junction bases not matched to a gene: 4. In DNA form, the CDR3 reads TGTGCCAGCAGCCGACAGGGCTTCTATGGCTACACCTTC. It translates to CASSRQGFYGYTF.

V is TRBV19 and J is TRBJ1-4; D may be TRBD1 (6 bases). CDR1 and CDR2 (germline): LNHDA, SQIVND (reference sequence). The V end was cut by 6 bases, the J end by 8 bases, with 19 bases between. The CDR3 extends over 15 amino acids. CDR3: CASRDRRDTREKLFF. The DNA of the CDR3 is TGTGCCAGTAGAGACCGCCGGGACACAAGGGAAAAACTGTTTTTT.

The chain carries TRBV7-9 and TRBJ1-1, with D perhaps TRBD1 (5 bases). Germline-derived CDR1 and CDR2 are SEHNR and FQNEAQ (reference sequence). The CDR3 runs to 15 residues. V gave up 7 bases and J gave up 1 base, with 16 bases separating them. CDR3 DNA: TGTGCCAGCACCCAGCCGGGGGGGTCGAACACTGAAGCTTTCTTT. Translated, it gives CASTQPGGSNTEAFF.

This rearrangement joins TRBV14 to TRBJ1-2; a weak D match, TRBD1 (5 bases). Germline V gives CDR1 SGHDN, CDR2 FVKESK. This CDR3 is 14 amino acids long. The germline V and J ends were trimmed by 0 bases and 8 bases, with 13 bases remaining between them. CDR3 protein: CASSQDGRAGGYTF. The CDR3 DNA sequence: TGTGCCAGCAGCCAAGACGGCAGGGCGGGGGGCTACACCTTC.

This clone came up a few times. The gene calls are TRBV4-1 and TRBJ1-1; D gene unclear. V dropped 1 base and J dropped 8 bases, with 11 bases sitting between them. This CDR3 has 13 residues. In germline, CDR1 is MGHRA, CDR2 YSYEKL. DNA of the CDR3: TGCGCCAGCAGCCAAGGGGCAGATAAAGAAGCTTTCTTT. Protein sequence: CASSQGADKEAFF.

In its sample, this clone was seen once. J is TRBJ1-1 and V is TRBV6-1; a weak D match, TRBD1 (5 bases). CDR3 size: 15 residues. V shed 6 bases and J shed 5 bases, with 19 bases lying between them. Germline V gene lookup returns CDR1 MNHNS and CDR2 SASEGT. The CDR3: CASREPRGGGTEAFF. The CDR3 region has the DNA TGTGCCAGCAGGGAACCACGTGGGGGGGGGACTGAAGCTTTCTTT.

This clone was observed once. The rearrangement links TRBV21-1 to TRBJ1-6; whether TRBD1, the table's D call, matches the DNA was not checked. TRBV21-1 is classified as a pseudogene. This CDR3 has 13 residues. The CDR3 nucleotides are TGTGCCAGCAGCCGCGCAGGGCTCTCACCCCTCCACTTT. It yields the protein CASSRAGLSPLHF.

Only a few counts were recorded for this clone. V and J are TRBV4-2 and TRBJ1-4; D gene uncertain. Trimming shortened V by 2 bases and J by 8 bases, and 15 bases separated the two germline ends. Germline CDR1 is LGHNA and CDR2 is YNFKEQ. There are 15 residues in the CDR3. The CDR3 DNA is TGTGCCAGCAGCCAACCGGACGGAAGCGGGGAAAAACTGTTTTTT. This codes for CASSQPDGSGEKLFF.

The V gene is TRBV6-1, the J gene TRBJ1-3; perhaps TRBD1 as D (6 bases). Trimming took 11 bases from V and 8 from J, leaving 19 bases between them. Germline loops: CDR1 MNHNS, CDR2 SASEGT. CDR3 length equals 13 residues. The CDR3 coding sequence is TGTGCCGAAGGGGGGGCTCTAAGGTACACCATATATTTT. This codes for CAEGGALRYTIYF.

This sequence joins TRBV28 and TRBJ1-5; the D is unclear. Germline V lookup: CDR1 MDHEN, CDR2 SYDVKM. This CDR3 contains 14 residues. Trimming stripped 6 bases from V and 0 bases from J, with 9 bases between. The CDR3 is CASSHRNSNQPQHF. For the CDR3, the DNA is TGTGCCAGCAGCCACAGAAATAGCAATCAGCCCCAGCATTTT. The full variable domain, with the rest looked up from reference TRBV28 and TRBJ1-5, is DVKVTQSSRYLVKRTGEKVFLECVQDMDHENMFWYRQDPGLGLRLIYFSYDVKMKEKGDIPEGYSVSREKKERFSLILESASTNQTSMYLCASSHRNSNQPQHFGDGTRLSIL.